This T cell receptor (beta chain) originates from a study of T cells in Graves' hyperthyroidism and ophthalmopathy. The V and J ends lost 0 bases and 1 base respectively, with 7 bases between them. The germline V gene encodes CDR1 SGHRS and CDR2 YFSETQ. This CDR3 contains 14 residues. Diagnosing involved the use of clinical symptoms, serum thyroxine and TRAb, thyroid ultrasound and orbital computed tomography. TCR beta CDR3 region amplification was performed from RNA transcripts. First-round RT-PCR targeting the TCR CDR3 was performed with the HTBI primer set. TCRdb ran MiXCR on the multiplex PCR reads and lists one entry per CDR3 protein. The sample gives fewer than 500,000 distinct CDR3 sequences, 14% to 15% of which show up once; roughly 13% is in the top ten.

This clonotype was sampled from a man aged 18 to 30 with Graves' ophthalmopathy. Sequencing used blood. The rearrangement uses TRBV5-1 and TRBJ1-2, with unresolved D. The DNA of the CDR3 is TGCGCCAGCAGCTTGGTACAGAATAACTATGGCTACACCTTC. Translated: CASSLVQNNYGYTF.